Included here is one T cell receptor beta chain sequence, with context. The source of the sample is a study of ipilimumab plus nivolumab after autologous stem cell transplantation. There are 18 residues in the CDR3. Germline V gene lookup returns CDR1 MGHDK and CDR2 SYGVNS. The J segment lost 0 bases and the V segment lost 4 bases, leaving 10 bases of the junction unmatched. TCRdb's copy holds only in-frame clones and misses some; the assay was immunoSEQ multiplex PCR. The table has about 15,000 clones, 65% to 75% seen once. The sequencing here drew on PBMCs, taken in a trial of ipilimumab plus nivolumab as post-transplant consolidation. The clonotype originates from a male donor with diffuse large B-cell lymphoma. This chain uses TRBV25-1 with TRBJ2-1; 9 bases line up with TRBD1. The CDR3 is CASSGRDRVSSSYNEQFF. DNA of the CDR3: TGTGCCAGCAGTGGCCGGGACAGGGTCTCGAGCTCCTACAATGAGCAGTTCTTC.